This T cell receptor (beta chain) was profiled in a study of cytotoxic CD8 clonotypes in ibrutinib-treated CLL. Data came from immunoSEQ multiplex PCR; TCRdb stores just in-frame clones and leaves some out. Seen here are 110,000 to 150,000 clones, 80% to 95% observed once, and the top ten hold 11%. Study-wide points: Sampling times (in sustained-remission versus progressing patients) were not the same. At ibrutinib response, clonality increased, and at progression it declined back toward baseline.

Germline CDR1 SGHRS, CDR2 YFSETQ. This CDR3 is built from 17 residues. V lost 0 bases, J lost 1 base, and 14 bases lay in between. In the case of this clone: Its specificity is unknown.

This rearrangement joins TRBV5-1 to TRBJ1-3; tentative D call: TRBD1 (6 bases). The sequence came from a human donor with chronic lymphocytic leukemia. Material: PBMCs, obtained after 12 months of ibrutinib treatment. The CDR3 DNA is TGCGCCAGCAGCTTGGCCTACGGACAGACGTCTGGAAACACCATATATTTT. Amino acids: CASSLAYGQTSGNTIYF.